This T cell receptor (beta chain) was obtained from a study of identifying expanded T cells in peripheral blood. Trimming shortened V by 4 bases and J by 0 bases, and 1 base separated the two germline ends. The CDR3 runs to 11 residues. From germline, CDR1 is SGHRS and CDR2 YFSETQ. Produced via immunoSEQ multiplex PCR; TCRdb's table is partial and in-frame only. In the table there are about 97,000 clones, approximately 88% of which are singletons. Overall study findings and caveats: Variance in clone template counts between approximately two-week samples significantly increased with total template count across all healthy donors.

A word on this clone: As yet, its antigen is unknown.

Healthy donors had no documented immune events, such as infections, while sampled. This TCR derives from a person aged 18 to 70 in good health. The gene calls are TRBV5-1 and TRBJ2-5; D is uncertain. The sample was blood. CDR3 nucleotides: TGCGCCAGCAGCCACCAAGAGACCCAGTACTTC. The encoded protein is CASSHQETQYF.